Sequencing of this T cell receptor (beta chain) was carried out in a study of identical twins (dated by TCRdb to the mid-2010s). The study in broad terms: To test whether fetal clonotypes persist, this study deep-sequenced TCR alpha and beta repertoires from monozygotic twins, from unrelated adults of various ages, and from cord blood. To rule out contamination, the twin experiments were replicated at different times with different library preparation protocols. Study-level results and caveats: Out-of-frame TCR alpha sharing in monozygotic twins was systematically underestimated by recombination models, whereas sharing between unrelated individuals was in agreement with the recombination models. Abundant cord blood beta clonotypes carried fewer insertions; young adult naive repertoires showed a weaker similar trend, while memory repertoires showed none. Excess twin sharing in beta out-of-frame sequences was weaker because fewer shared sequences lowered the signal-to-noise ratio. Invariant T cells such as MAIT and iNKT could partly confound zero-insertion analyses, though diverse VJ usage argued against this for most clonotypes. Conclusions relied on cross-sectional statistical analysis, since the same donors could not be followed over many years. Compared with coincidental sharing between unrelated individuals, out-of-frame TCR alpha sequences shared between twins had an excess of sequences with low generation probability.

All donors were healthy Caucasians. Three pairs of female monozygotic twins, all aged about 18 to 29 years, made up the twin cohort. Positive isolation kits from Invitrogen were used to isolate CD4+ and CD8+ T cell populations. The receptor library was made with 5' RACE. Instrument used: Illumina HiSeq 2000. Template switching introduced a universal primer binding site; the final cDNA contained a unique molecular identifier, enabling accurate counting of TCR cDNA molecules. Specific primers in the conserved constant-segment region were used to synthesize first-strand cDNA for TCR alpha and beta chains. To control for contamination, each cDNA library was double barcoded with a SMART-Mk sample barcode plus Illumina barcodes. TruSeq adapter sequences, together with Illumina sample barcodes, were added in two successive PCR steps. Sequencing of the TCR alpha and beta cDNA libraries was done on the Illumina HiSeq platform using custom primers. Regarding the original processing steps: MiGEC processed the raw reads to extract unique molecular identifiers, while MiXCR was used to determine the CDR3 positions. Recombination models were inferred per individual with the repgenHMM and IGoR tools using an EM algorithm. Shared clonotypes were analyzed with the tcR package in R, and sharing was normalized by the product of cloneset sizes. To study raw recombination free of thymic and clonal selection effects, out-of-frame nonproductive sequences were analyzed. The public reads were reanalyzed by TCRdb: fastp trimming at Q25, MiXCR alignment, in-frame beta chains only. Records with the same CDR3 protein are collapsed into one entry carrying the most frequent genes and DNA. The V and J calls here are based on TCRdb, not the publication. The sample records some 460,000 distinct CDR3 sequences, 12% to 15% of which are singletons. The ten most abundant clones make up around 0.57% of the sample.

V lost 3 bases and J lost 4 bases, and the count of bases not matched to a germline gene is 12. CDR1 and CDR2, looked up from the germline V gene (reference sequence), are DFQATT and SNEGSKA. From its cysteine to its phenylalanine, the CDR3 spans 15 amino acids. The CDR3 DNA has 45 bases and is translated from base 1. This clonotype was observed a handful of times. Its recognized antigen is unknown. Base qualities are not at hand, and no much larger clone is one base apart. The same data also contributed to another study, on yellow fever vaccine responses in identical twins. The second investigation adds: According to the authors, the vaccine-induced T cell response in identical twins seemed to be partly convergent and partly specific to each individual. The study precisely tracked vaccine-responding T cell clones in identical twins.

The sequence is built from TRBV20-1 and TRBJ2-7, and TRBD2 aligns with 7 junction nucleotides. The sample consisted of CD4+ T cells sorted from blood. This receptor was taken from a woman younger than 30 in good health. The CDR3 region reads CSARDPTSVPYEQYF. The sequenced DNA is TGCAGTGCTAGGGATCCTACTAGCGTCCCGTACGAGCAGTACTTC.